Each of the 10 T cell receptor beta chains below was sequenced from the same sample in a study of cytomegalovirus exposure and HLA in healthy donors. PCR employed 60 Vbeta and 13 Jbeta primers. Using immunoSEQ multiplex PCR, the repertoire was profiled, and TCRdb retains in-frame clones only, with some absent. This sample carries around 120,000 clones, approximately 70% of them seen once, and the ten largest clones take less than 4.5%. The sample taken for sequencing was PBMCs. The receptors derive from a young man in good health and CMV-seropositive.

V is TRBV5-6 and J is TRBJ1-2, with 11 bases identical to TRBD1. The CDR3 contains 13 residues. In germline, CDR1 is SGHDT, CDR2 YYEEEE. V was clipped by 3 bases and J by 7 bases; unmatched bases: 2. The CDR3 DNA is TGTGCCAGCAGCTGGACAGGGGGCTCTGGCTACACCTTC. It is translated as CASSWTGGSGYTF.

This clone was seen a few times. Other nucleotide sequences in the sample specify the same CDR3. This chain uses TRBV11-2 with TRBJ1-4; 10 positions match TRBD1. Trimming at V came to 5 bases and at J to 8 bases, leaving 5 bases not matched to a gene. The CDR3 runs 14 residues. Germline CDR1 is SGHAT and CDR2 is FQNNGV. DNA for the CDR3: TGTGCCAGCAGCCCTGGGACAGGGGTCGAAAAACTGTTTTTT. Residues: CASSPGTGVEKLFF.

The gene calls are TRBV6-5 and TRBJ1-2; 8 nucleotides agree with TRBD1. Germline lookup yields CDR1 MNHEY and CDR2 SVGAGI. The ends lost 2 bases at V and 4 bases at J; junction bases unmatched: 6. The CDR3 has 15 amino acids. The CDR3 DNA reads TGTGCCAGCAGTTACCCAGGGGGCGGGACCTATGGCTACACCTTC. It yields the protein CASSYPGGGTYGYTF.

This clone was seen a few times. The chain links TRBV10-3 to TRBJ2-5; no definite D call. Between the trimmed V and J ends, which lost 4 bases and 3 bases, there was a span of 12 bases. From germline, CDR1 is ENHRY and CDR2 SYGVKD. The CDR3 consists of 14 residues. This CDR3 is CAISGGFREETQYF. The CDR3 coding sequence is TGTGCCATCAGTGGAGGTTTTAGAGAAGAGACCCAGTACTTC.

The genes are TRBV6-5 and TRBJ2-3, with D perhaps matching TRBD1 (6 bases). This CDR3 has 14 amino acids. V was clipped by 9 bases and J by 2 bases, with 15 bases between them. CDR1 is MNHEY, CDR2 SVGAGI, per germline. The CDR3 sequence: CASRQGLHTDTQYF. CDR3 DNA: TGTGCCAGTCGCCAGGGGCTCCACACAGATACGCAGTATTTT.

The chain links TRBV5-1 to TRBJ2-7; 8 nucleotides line up with TRBD1. The germline V gene encodes CDR1 SGHRS and CDR2 YFSETQ. The junction had 6 bases not matched to a gene; V was cut back by 4 bases and J by 3 bases. The CDR3 extends over 14 amino acids. CDR3 in DNA: TGCGCCAGCAGCACCCGACAGGGGTACTACGAGCAGTACTTC. Translated: CASSTRQGYYEQYF.

The chain combines TRBV5-1 with TRBJ2-1, with D possibly TRBD1 on 5 matching bases. This CDR3 spans 13 amino acids. Germline CDR1 SGHRS, CDR2 YFSETQ. Trimming took 7 bases from V and 10 from J, leaving 18 bases between them. CDR3 nucleotides: TGCGCCAGCTTTACCACACAGGAATCAGAGCAGTTCTTC. Translation gives CASFTTQESEQFF.

The rearrangement joins TRBV6-6 to TRBJ2-3; 9 bases agree with TRBD1. This CDR3 is 15 amino acids long. The V gene end was trimmed by 5 bases and the J gene end by 4 bases; junction bases not matched to a gene: 7. Germline CDR1 MNHNY, CDR2 SVGAGI (reference sequence). The CDR3: CASSGSGQGADTQYF. CDR3 in DNA: TGTGCCAGCAGTGGCTCGGGACAGGGTGCAGATACGCAGTATTTT.

The V gene is TRBV6-5, the J gene TRBJ1-5; 8 bases fit TRBD1. Germline values: CDR1 MNHEY, CDR2 SVGAGI. The ends lost 4 bases at V and 1 base at J; junction bases unmatched: 6. This CDR3 comprises 16 residues. Here the CDR3 DNA reads TGTGCCAGCAGTTCCAGAGACAGGGGAAGCAATCAGCCCCAGCATTTT. Encoded protein: CASSSRDRGSNQPQHF.

The table lists this clone with a few counts. This rearrangement joins TRBV5-4 to TRBJ1-6; TRBD1 might be the D (6 bases). Germline assignment: CDR1 SGHNT and CDR2 YYREEE (reference sequence). This CDR3 comprises 15 residues. Deletions cut 4 bases from V and 0 bases from J, with 8 bases between. In nucleotides, the CDR3 is TGTGCCAGCAGCGCACAGGGCTCCTATAATTCACCCCTCCACTTT. As protein: CASSAQGSYNSPLHF.